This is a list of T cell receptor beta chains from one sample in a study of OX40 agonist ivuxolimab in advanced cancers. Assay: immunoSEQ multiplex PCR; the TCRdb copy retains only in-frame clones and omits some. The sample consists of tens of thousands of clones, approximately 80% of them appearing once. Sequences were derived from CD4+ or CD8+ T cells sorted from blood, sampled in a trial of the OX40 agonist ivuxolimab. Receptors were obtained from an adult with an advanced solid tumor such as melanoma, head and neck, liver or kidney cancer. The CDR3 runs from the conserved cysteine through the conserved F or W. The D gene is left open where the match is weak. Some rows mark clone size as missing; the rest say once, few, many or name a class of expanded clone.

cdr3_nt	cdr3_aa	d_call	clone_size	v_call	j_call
TGTGCCAGCAGTTACGGGGGGACTAGTTCGTACGAGCAGTACTTC	CASSYGGTSSYEQYF	TRBD2	-	TRBV6-5	TRBJ2-7
TGTGCCAGCAGCGGAGCGGATCGCGAGCAGTGCTTC	CASSGADREQCF	-	-	TRBV11-2	TRBJ2-7
TGTGCCAGCAGTGAAGCGGGGACAGGGGTCTACGAGCAGTACTTC	CASSEAGTGVYEQYF	TRBD1	-	TRBV6-1	TRBJ2-7
TGTGCCAGCAGTAGTTCACAAGTCGCGAACACTGAAGCTTTCTTT	CASSSSQVANTEAFF	-	-	TRBV25-1	TRBJ1-1
TGCGCCAGCAGCCCGGACTCGCCTGGCTATGGCTACACCTTC	CASSPDSPGYGYTF	-	many	TRBV5-1	TRBJ1-2
TGTGCCAGCAGTGAAGCGCCGGGACTAGCGTATCAGTACTTC	CASSEAPGLAYQYF	TRBD2	-	TRBV6-1	TRBJ2-4
TGTGCCAGCTCACTGACAGCGCAAGAGACCCAGTACTTC	CASSLTAQETQYF	-	-	TRBV18	TRBJ2-5
TGTGCCAGCCGCGGACAGGGGGATAACTACGAGCAGTACTTC	CASRGQGDNYEQYF	TRBD1	once	TRBV18	TRBJ2-7
TGTGCCAGCTCAGCCAGGGAGACTGAAGCTTTCTTT	CASSARETEAFF	-	-	TRBV18	TRBJ1-1
TGTGCCAGCAGCGTAGACCCCTTCAGGGATACGCAGTATTTT	CASSVDPFRDTQYF	-	-	TRBV9	TRBJ2-3
TGTGCCAGCAGTGAGTTGGCAGTATCAATAGCTAACTATGGCTACACCTTC	CASSELAVSIANYGYTF	-	medium-sized	TRBV2	TRBJ1-2
TGTGCCAGCAGCTTGGAGCGGGACAGCTATGGCTACACCTTC	CASSLERDSYGYTF	TRBD1	once	TRBV5-6	TRBJ1-2
TGTGCCAGCAGTTTATGGCAGGACAATGGGCAGTTCTTC	CASSLWQDNGQFF	-	-	TRBV28	TRBJ2-1
TGTGCCAGCAGTTTCGGGACAGGGGGCGCAGATACGCAGTATTTT	CASSFGTGGADTQYF	TRBD1	-	TRBV27	TRBJ2-3
TGCGCCAGCAGCCCACGACAGGCAAGCTCCTACGAGCAGTACTTC	CASSPRQASSYEQYF	-	-	TRBV4-1	TRBJ2-7
TGTGCCACCAGCAACGGAGGGGGGGGATACCCAACTAATGAAAAACTGTTTTTT	CATSNGGGGYPTNEKLFF	-	-	TRBV15	TRBJ1-4
TGTGCCAGCAGCCAAGATAGCCAGAGCAAACGACTAGGACAGCCCCAGCATTTT	CASSQDSQSKRLGQPQHF	-	-	TRBV4-2	TRBJ1-5
TGTGCCAGCAGCTTCGTACAGTCCTACGAGCAGTACTTC	CASSFVQSYEQYF	-	-	TRBV5-6	TRBJ2-7
TGTGCCAGCAGCTCCCAGAGTCTGTGGGACGAGCAGTACTTC	CASSSQSLWDEQYF	-	-	TRBV7-8	TRBJ2-7
TGTGCCGGGGGCCCTTCACTTCCCGGTACGCAGTATTTT	CAGGPSLPGTQYF	-	-	TRBV7-9	TRBJ2-3
TGTGCCAGCAGGTTCGAGAGGCCGCCCGATCGGGCAGATACGCAGTATTTT	CASRFERPPDRADTQYF	-	-	TRBV6-8	TRBJ2-3
TGTGCCAGCAGCAGCTTGACAGGGCAAATAACTAAGTACTCTGGAAACACCATATATTTT	CASSSLTGQITKYSGNTIYF	TRBD1	-	TRBV5-5	TRBJ1-3
TGTGCCAGCAGCTTCTCGGCAGGGACCCCTCTTATGAACACTGAAGCTTTCTTT	CASSFSAGTPLMNTEAFF	-	-	TRBV11-2	TRBJ1-1
TGTGCCAGCAGGACCCTCAGGGGGAGGCTCCATCGGGGAGCTTTCTTT	CASRTLRGRLHRGAFF	TRBD1	few	TRBV11-2	TRBJ1-1
TGCGCCAGCAGCCAAGGTTACAGGTCAAGGGCCCAGCATTTT	CASSQGYRSRAQHF	-	few	TRBV4-1	TRBJ1-5
TGCGCCAGCAGCTTATGGACAGGGGCGCCTGGAAACACCATATATTTT	CASSLWTGAPGNTIYF	TRBD1	few	TRBV5-1	TRBJ1-3
TGTGCCAGCAGCTTGGCCGGGGCGAACTATGGCTACACCTTC	CASSLAGANYGYTF	-	-	TRBV5-4	TRBJ1-2
TGTGCCACGGGAACCGGACTAGCGGGACCCGGGGAGCTGTTTTTT	CATGTGLAGPGELFF	TRBD2	-	TRBV6-1	TRBJ2-2
TGTGCCAGCAGTCCCCAGGGACTGATCTTTGGAAACACCATATATTTT	CASSPQGLIFGNTIYF	-	few	TRBV27	TRBJ1-3
TGTGCCAGCAGTGAAACACAGGGGGCCTTCTCTAGCACAGATACGCAGTATTTT	CASSETQGAFSSTDTQYF	TRBD1	-	TRBV6-1	TRBJ2-3
TGTGCCAGCAGGGTTGCAGGGCACCCACCCTACGAGCAGTACTTC	CASRVAGHPPYEQYF	-	-	TRBV27	TRBJ2-7
TGTGCCAGCAGTGAACCCCGCGGGGCTCAGGGGGGAAACACCATATATTTT	CASSEPRGAQGGNTIYF	-	-	TRBV2	TRBJ1-3
TGTGCCAGCAGCTCCAACAGGGGGACCGACTATGGCTACACCTTC	CASSSNRGTDYGYTF	TRBD1	-	TRBV11-2	TRBJ1-2
TGCGCCAGCAGCTTGGCCCCCAGGGGGCAAGAGACCCAGTACTTC	CASSLAPRGQETQYF	TRBD1	-	TRBV5-1	TRBJ2-5
TGTGCCACTATAGGGGGGAATCAGCCCCAGCATTTT	CATIGGNQPQHF	-	-	TRBV19	TRBJ1-5
TGTGCCAGCTCACCGGGCGGACCCGGGAATGAGCAGTTCTTC	CASSPGGPGNEQFF	-	-	TRBV18	TRBJ2-1
TGTGCCAGCGGGGGGCCTAAAGCTTTCTTT	CASGGPKAFF	-	-	TRBV6-5	TRBJ1-1
TGCGCCAGCAGCTTGGAAGCAGCAAGCTCCTACAATGAGCAGTTCTTC	CASSLEAASSYNEQFF	-	-	TRBV5-1	TRBJ2-1
TGTGCCAGCAGAATTAGCGGGAGGACGACAGATACGCAGTATTTT	CASRISGRTTDTQYF	TRBD2	-	TRBV6-5	TRBJ2-3
TGCGCCAGCTCAGGAAGCCGGGGCACCGGGGAGCTGTTTTTT	CASSGSRGTGELFF	-	-	TRBV5-1	TRBJ2-2
TGTGCCAGCAGTTTATCTTACAGCTCCTACGAGCAGTACTTC	CASSLSYSSYEQYF	-	-	TRBV27	TRBJ2-7
TGTGCCAGCAGTGAAAGCAGCAATGAGCAGTTCTTC	CASSESSNEQFF	-	-	TRBV6-5	TRBJ2-1